The 26 T cell receptor beta chains below were found in one sample sequenced in a study of cytomegalovirus exposure and HLA in healthy donors. This PCR relied on a set of 60 Vbeta primers and 13 Jbeta primers. Clones were read by immunoSEQ multiplex PCR, and TCRdb kept only the in-frame ones, dropping some. The table lists some 170,000 clones, 77% of them singletons. Sequences were obtained from PBMCs. These receptors all stem from an older woman in good health and CMV-seropositive.

This chain uses TRBV6-6 with TRBJ2-7, with D perhaps matching TRBD1 (6 bases). The CDR3 is made up of 13 amino acids. V dropped 6 bases and J dropped 1 base, with 10 bases sitting between them. Germline V lookup: CDR1 MNHNY, CDR2 SVGAGI (reference sequence). The CDR3 spells CASRPGQSYEQYF. The CDR3 DNA sequence: TGTGCCAGCAGGCCGGGACAATCCTACGAGCAGTACTTC.

This chain uses TRBV29-1 with TRBJ1-1; weak D call: TRBD1 (5 bases). The length of the CDR3 is 13 residues. CDR1 and CDR2 (germline): SQVTM, ANQGSEA. The ends were cut back, 6 bases at V and 0 bases at J, with 11 bases in the middle. The CDR3: CSVRMTVNTEAFF. CDR3 DNA: TGCAGCGTAAGAATGACAGTGAACACTGAAGCTTTCTTT.

The chain combines TRBV4-2 with TRBJ2-3; 11 positions agree with TRBD2. V shed 0 bases and J 3 bases; nucleotides not matched to a gene: 8. The CDR3 is 18 amino acids. Germline CDR1 reads LGHNA; CDR2 reads YNFKEQ. The CDR3 coding sequence is TGTGCCAGCAGCCAAGATTTCATAGCGGGGGGGCTTACAGATACGCAGTATTTT. Encoded protein: CASSQDFIAGGLTDTQYF.

The chain is built from TRBV6-5 and TRBJ2-1; 12 bases line up with TRBD2. The junction had 6 bases not matched to a gene; V was cut back by 6 bases and J by 9 bases. CDR1 is MNHEY and CDR2 is SVGAGI in the germline V gene. The CDR3 covers 14 residues. CDR3 bases: TGTGCCAGCAGCTCTAGCGGGAGGGCATCTGAGCAGTTCTTC. Translation: CASSSSGRASEQFF.

The chain combines TRBV7-2 with TRBJ2-5; no clear D. CDR1 SGHTA and CDR2 FQGNSA come from the germline V gene. The CDR3 has 16 residues. The V end lost 5 bases, the J end lost 0 bases, and 16 bases lay between the germline ends. The CDR3 sequence: CASSPQTLVYQETQYF. The DNA of the CDR3 is TGTGCCAGCAGCCCTCAGACACTCGTCTACCAAGAGACCCAGTACTTC.

The chain links TRBV18 to TRBJ2-1; 8 bases align to TRBD2. Germline V gene data show CDR1 as KGHSH and CDR2 as LQKENI. The V gene end was trimmed by 3 bases and the J gene end by 7 bases; junction bases not matched to a gene: 5. The CDR3 is 14 amino acids. This CDR3 is CASSPGTRRNEQFF. Written as DNA, the CDR3 is TGTGCCAGCTCACCCGGGACTAGACGTAATGAGCAGTTCTTC.

The chain has TRBV27 and TRBJ2-1, with 9 bases matching TRBD2. This CDR3 is 15 amino acids long. Germline V lookup: CDR1 MNHEY, CDR2 SMNVEV (reference sequence). The J segment lost 3 bases and the V segment lost 2 bases, leaving 2 bases of the junction unmatched. This CDR3 reads CASSLIAGDYNEQFF. The CDR3 DNA is TGTGCCAGCAGTTTAATAGCGGGAGACTACAATGAGCAGTTCTTC.

This clone turned up a few times. The V call is TRBV28, the J call TRBJ2-7; a weak D match, TRBD2 (7 bases). The V gene's germline CDR1 is MDHEN and CDR2 SYDVKM. V lost 6 bases to trimming and J lost 5 bases, with 20 bases between them. The CDR3 loop spans 15 amino acids. CDR3: CASSYAGGRKNEQYF. DNA for the CDR3: TGTGCCAGCAGCTACGCCGGGGGGCGAAAGAACGAGCAGTACTTC.

This clone came up a few times. V and J are TRBV5-5 and TRBJ1-6, with a weak D call TRBD1 (6 bases). This CDR3 comprises 15 residues. Trimming left V 0 bases short and J 7 bases short, with 11 bases between. In germline, CDR1 is SGHKS, CDR2 YYEKEE (reference sequence). The CDR3 DNA is TGTGCCAGCAGCTTGGGACAACAGGGCAATTCACCCCTCCACTTT. Translation gives CASSLGQQGNSPLHF. Full variable domain (outside the CDR3, taken from reference TRBV5-5 and TRBJ1-6): DAGVTQSPTHLIKTRGQQVTLRCSPISGHKSVSWYQQVLGQGPQFIFQYYEKEERGRGNFPDRFSARQFPNYSSELNVNALLLGDSALYLCASSLGQQGNSPLHFGNGTRLTVT.

The V gene is TRBV27, the J gene TRBJ1-3; unclear D gene. Germline assignment: CDR1 MNHEY and CDR2 SMNVEV (reference sequence). The CDR3 is 13 amino acids. V lost 9 bases and J lost 1, with 10 bases in between. This CDR3 is CASGVRSGNTIYF. The DNA of the CDR3 is TGTGCCAGTGGTGTCAGGTCTGGAAACACCATATATTTT.

This sequence joins TRBV28 and TRBJ1-5; 8 positions match TRBD1. There are 14 residues in the CDR3. V shed 3 bases and J 5 bases; nucleotides not matched to a gene: 3. Germline values: CDR1 MDHEN, CDR2 SYDVKM. CDR3 in amino acids: CASSFGQGHQPQHF. The CDR3 DNA sequence: TGTGCCAGCAGTTTCGGACAGGGCCATCAGCCCCAGCATTTT.

The chain employs TRBV28 and TRBJ1-5; the match to TRBD1 covers 7 bases. J gave up 6 bases and V 7 bases, and 12 bases lay outside the gene matches. Germline V gene lookup returns CDR1 MDHEN and CDR2 SYDVKM. The CDR3 spans 15 residues. The CDR3 nucleotides are TGTGCCAGCACCTTAGGGGGCCGGGTGCGTCAGCCCCAGCATTTT. Its translation: CASTLGGRVRQPQHF.

This chain connects TRBV6-5 to TRBJ2-3; TRBD1 agrees at 7 bases. After removal of 0 bases from V and 2 bases from J, the junction contained 5 bases not matched to a gene. The CDR3 runs 16 residues. Per germline, CDR1 MNHEY and CDR2 SVGAGI. The CDR3: CASSYSRGGLTDTQYF. For the CDR3, the DNA is TGTGCCAGCAGTTACTCTAGAGGGGGCCTCACAGATACGCAGTATTTT.

In this sample, this clone turned up a few times. The gene calls are TRBV4-2 and TRBJ2-1, with 14 bases that match TRBD2. V gave up 3 bases and J gave up 6 bases; unmatched junction bases: 10. Germline loops: CDR1 LGHNA, CDR2 YNFKEQ. This CDR3 is 18 amino acids long. CDR3 nucleotide sequence: TGTGCCAGCAGCCAGGCGTCCGGACTAGCGGGAGGACTCAATGAGCAGTTCTTC. Amino acid sequence: CASSQASGLAGGLNEQFF.

This clone has more than one count but fewer than ten. CDR3 sequence (DNA): TGCGCCAGCAGCTTGTCCCGGGGGAACACTGAAGCTTTCTTT. Translated, it gives CASSLSRGNTEAFF. The rearrangement uses TRBV5-1 and TRBJ1-1; no firm D call. The germline V gene has CDR1 SGHRS and CDR2 YFSETQ. Trimming took off 1 base at V and 1 base at J, with 8 bases between the two ends. CDR3 length: 14 amino acids.

The rearrangement joins TRBV30 to TRBJ1-6; perhaps TRBD1 as D (5 bases). Germline values: CDR1 GTSNPN, CDR2 SVGIG (reference sequence). Trimming cost V 2 bases and J 8 bases, with 13 bases left between them. The CDR3 runs to 14 residues. The CDR3 reads CAWSLGIRDSPLHF. The CDR3 coding sequence is TGTGCCTGGAGTTTGGGCATCAGGGATTCACCCCTCCACTTT. The full variable domain, rest sourced from reference TRBV30 and TRBJ1-6, is SQTIHQWPATLVQPVGSPLSLECTVEGTSNPNLYWYRQAAGRGLQLLFYSVGIGQISSEVPQNLSASRPQDRQFILSSKKLLLSDSGFYLCAWSLGIRDSPLHFGNGTRLTVT.

This rearrangement joins TRBV7-9 to TRBJ1-5; possible D gene TRBD1, 5 bases. Trimming took off 1 base at V and 4 bases at J, with 14 bases between the two ends. CDR3 length: 16 residues. The germline CDR1 and CDR2 sequences are SEHNR and FQNEAQ (reference sequence). CDR3 in amino acids: CASSLGVQGGNQPQHF. DNA for the CDR3: TGTGCCAGCAGCTTAGGGGTTCAGGGTGGGAATCAGCCCCAGCATTTT.

This chain links TRBV5-1 with TRBJ2-6; 8 bases match TRBD1. V shed 4 bases and J 2 bases; nucleotides not matched to a gene: 11. There are 18 residues in the CDR3. Germline CDR1 reads SGHRS; CDR2 reads YFSETQ. As DNA, the CDR3 is TGCGCCAGCAGCGCGAACGTTCAGGGGGCGGCTGGGGCCAACGTCCTGACTTTC. Protein: CASSANVQGAAGANVLTF.

V is TRBV18 and J is TRBJ2-3; TRBD2 matches at 7 bases. V shed 6 bases, J shed 1 base, and the junction held 4 bases outside the gene matches. CDR1 and CDR2 from the germline V gene are KGHSH and LQKENI. The CDR3 sequence is 14 residues long. The CDR3 here is CASSRGSGTDTQYF. DNA for the CDR3: TGTGCCAGCTCGCGCGGGAGCGGCACAGATACGCAGTATTTT.

This clone was seen a few times. The chain has TRBV5-1 and TRBJ2-5; 7 positions agree with TRBD1. The CDR3 is made up of 14 amino acids. CDR1 and CDR2 (germline): SGHRS, YFSETQ. The ends lost 4 bases at V and 4 bases at J; junction bases unmatched: 7. The CDR3 region has the DNA TGCGCCAGCAGCATACGGACAGGTGGAGAGACCCAGTACTTC. This encodes CASSIRTGGETQYF.

About this clone: The sample holds other DNA sequences that translate to the same CDR3. The V call is TRBV5-6, the J call TRBJ1-2; D is unclear. Germline lookup yields CDR1 SGHDT and CDR2 YYEEEE. The CDR3 sequence is 13 residues long. Between the trimmed V and J ends, which lost 0 bases and 6 bases, there was a span of 9 bases. The CDR3 region is CASSLAGKDGYTF. As DNA, the CDR3 is TGTGCCAGCAGCTTGGCGGGGAAGGATGGCTACACCTTC.

This clone occurred a few times. The chain uses TRBV28 and TRBJ2-3; 11 bases are shared with TRBD2. Germline V gene sequence: CDR1 MDHEN, CDR2 SYDVKM. The V segment lost 5 bases and the J segment 10 bases; nucleotides outside the gene matches: 14. This CDR3 has 16 residues. This CDR3 reads CASSPGTSGAGGAQYF. For the CDR3, the DNA is TGTGCCAGCAGTCCTGGGACTAGCGGTGCGGGAGGTGCGCAGTATTTT.

The genes are TRBV5-6 and TRBJ2-4; D gene ambiguous. Germline V gives CDR1 SGHDT, CDR2 YYEEEE. V lost 0 bases, J lost 7 bases, and 8 bases lay in between. The CDR3 length is 13 residues. The CDR3 protein is CASSLGFGNIQYF. The CDR3 region has the DNA TGTGCCAGCAGCTTGGGGTTCGGGAACATTCAGTACTTC.

The chain employs TRBV7-9 and TRBJ1-1, with 10 bases aligning to TRBD1. Germline lookup yields CDR1 SEHNR and CDR2 FQNEAQ (reference sequence). CDR3 length: 14 amino acids. V dropped 4 bases and J dropped 7; count of bases not matched to a gene: 6. The CDR3, as DNA: TGTGCCAGCAGCTCAATCCGGGACAGGGGTGAAGCTTTCTTT. It yields the protein CASSSIRDRGEAFF.

The CDR3 protein is CASSSSYRGEKLFF. The CDR3 region has the DNA TGTGCCAGTAGTTCCAGCTACAGGGGCGAAAAACTGTTTTTT. The J gene is TRBJ1-4, the V gene TRBV19; 7 bases are a match to TRBD1. CDR1 and CDR2 from the germline V gene are LNHDA and SQIVND (reference sequence). The CDR3 length is 14 residues. V shed 5 bases, J shed 8 bases, and the junction held 8 bases outside the gene matches.

By share, this clone ranks as medium-sized (0.01 to 0.1%). The genes are TRBV4-3 and TRBJ2-2, with a possible D match to TRBD1 (5 bases). The CDR3 totals 15 residues. V was pared by 0 bases and J by 6 bases, with 11 bases between. The germline gives CDR1 LGHNA, CDR2 YSLEER. DNA of the CDR3: TGCGCCAGCAGCCAAGAATGGGGCCTGCCCGGGGAGCTGTTTTTT. The encoded protein is CASSQEWGLPGELFF.